A selection of T cell receptor beta chains follows, all from one sample in a study of metastatic and nonmetastatic thyroid tumors. TCRdb re-clonotyped the PCR reads through MiXCR. The sample holds about 59,000 clones, around 16% seen once. Specimen: blood. Source of these receptors: a male donor with papillary thyroid cancer or a benign thyroid nodule (not recorded which). Some clones in this sample may be carry-over from other donors' samples. Both conserved end residues are part of each CDR3. D genes are given only for firm matches. Clone size is not always given. Where it is, it says once, few, many or a class for expanded clones.

V	J	D	size	DNA	CDR3
TRBV14	TRBJ2-1	TRBD2	many	TGTGCCAGCAGCCAAGAACTAGGACTAGCGGGAGGGCCTGGCAATGAGCAGTTCTTC	CASSQELGLAGGPGNEQFF
TRBV6-1	TRBJ1-1	-	few	TGTGCCAGCGTTGAAGCTGTCACAGGGAACACTGAAGCTTTCTTT	CASVEAVTGNTEAFF
TRBV4-3	TRBJ2-3	-	-	TGCGCCAGCAGCCAAGATACCGCGCTCTCCACCTATACGCAGTATTTT	CASSQDTALSTYTQYF
TRBV25-1	TRBJ2-7	-	few	TGTGCCTCCGGAGCCCTAGCAGACGCCTACGAGCAGTACTTC	CASGALADAYEQYF
TRBV5-1	TRBJ2-1	-	once	TGCGCCAGCAGCTTGGTTGGTGGCAATCTGTACCATGAGCAGTTCTTC	CASSLVGGNLYHEQFF
TRBV6-1	TRBJ1-5	-	many	TGTGCCAGCAGTGAAGAGGAGGGAGGGAATCAGCCCCAGCATTTT	CASSEEEGGNQPQHF
TRBV12-3/TRBV12-4	TRBJ1-1	TRBD1	many	TGTGCCAGCAGAGGACAGGGTAACACTGAAGCTTTCTTT	CASRGQGNTEAFF
TRBV3-1	TRBJ1-3	-	many	TGTGCCAGCAGCCCAGGTGTTGCGTGGAACACCATATATTTT	CASSPGVAWNTIYF
TRBV12-3/TRBV12-4	TRBJ1-4	-	many	TGTGCCAGCAGTTTAGGCCAGGGAAGGGAAAAACTGTTTTTT	CASSLGQGREKLFF
TRBV2	TRBJ1-6	TRBD1	many	TGTGCCAGCACCAACAGGGGAATAGGTTCACCCCTCCACTTT	CASTNRGIGSPLHF
TRBV28	TRBJ1-5	TRBD1	-	TGTGCCAGCAGTTCTCCGGGACAGGGTGCGATTCAGCCCAAGCATTTT	CASSSPGQGAIQPKHF
TRBV12-3/TRBV12-4	TRBJ2-2	TRBD2	many	TGTGCCAGCAGCCTGGGACTAGCGGTAAACACCGGGGAGCTGTTTTTT	CASSLGLAVNTGELFF
TRBV14	TRBJ2-3	TRBD2	few	TGTGCCAGCAGCCCCCCCCCCCCGGAGCGACTAGCGGGGGGCCCAGATACGCAGTATTTT	CASSPPPPERLAGGPDTQYF
TRBV3-1	TRBJ2-5	-	many	TGTGCCAGCAGCCAAGAATCGAGAGGGTTCGGTCAAGAGACCCAGTACTTC	CASSQESRGFGQETQYF
TRBV27	TRBJ2-7	-	-	TGTGCCAGCAGTGGAAGGGGCGAAGGCTACGAGCAGTACTTC	CASSGRGEGYEQYF
TRBV24-1	TRBJ2-2	TRBD1	many	TGTGCCACCAGGGGACAGGGGGACACCGGGGAGCTGTTTTTT	CATRGQGDTGELFF